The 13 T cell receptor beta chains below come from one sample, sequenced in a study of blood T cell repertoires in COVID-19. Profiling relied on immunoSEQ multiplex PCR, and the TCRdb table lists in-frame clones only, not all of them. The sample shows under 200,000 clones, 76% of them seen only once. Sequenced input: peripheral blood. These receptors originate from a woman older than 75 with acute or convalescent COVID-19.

CDR3 DNA sequence: TGTGCCAGTAGTATGCTAGGGGGCAATGAGCAGTTCTTC. It translates to CASSMLGGNEQFF. The chain employs TRBV19 and TRBJ2-1; D is possibly TRBD1 (6 bases). V lost 3 bases and J lost 6, with 9 bases in between. The CDR3 has 13 amino acids. Germline V gives CDR1 LNHDA, CDR2 SQIVND (reference sequence).

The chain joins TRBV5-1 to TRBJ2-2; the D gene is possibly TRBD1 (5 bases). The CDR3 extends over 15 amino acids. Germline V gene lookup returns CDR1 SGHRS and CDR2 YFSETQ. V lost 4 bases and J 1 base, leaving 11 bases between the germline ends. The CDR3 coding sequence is TGCGCCAGCAGCCCGTCCGGACAGAACACCGGGGAGCTGTTTTTT. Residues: CASSPSGQNTGELFF. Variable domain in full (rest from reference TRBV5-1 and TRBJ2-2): KAGVTQTPRYLIKTRGQQVTLSCSPISGHRSVSWYQQTPGQGLQFLFEYFSETQRNKGNFPGRFSGRQFSNSRSEMNVSTLELGDSALYLCASSPSGQNTGELFFGEGSRLTVL.

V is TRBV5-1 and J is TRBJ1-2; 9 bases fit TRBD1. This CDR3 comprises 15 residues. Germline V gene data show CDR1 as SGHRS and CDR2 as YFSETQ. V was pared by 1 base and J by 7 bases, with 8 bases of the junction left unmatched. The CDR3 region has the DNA TGCGCCAGCAGCTTGAACTTCGGACAGGGGACTGGCTACACCTTC. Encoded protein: CASSLNFGQGTGYTF.

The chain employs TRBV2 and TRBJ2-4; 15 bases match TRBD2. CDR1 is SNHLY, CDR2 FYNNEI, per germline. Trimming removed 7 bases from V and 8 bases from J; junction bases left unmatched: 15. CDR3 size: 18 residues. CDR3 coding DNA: TGTGCCAGCATTCCACTCGGACTAGCGGGGGGGTTCATTGACATTCAGTACTTC. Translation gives CASIPLGLAGGFIDIQYF.

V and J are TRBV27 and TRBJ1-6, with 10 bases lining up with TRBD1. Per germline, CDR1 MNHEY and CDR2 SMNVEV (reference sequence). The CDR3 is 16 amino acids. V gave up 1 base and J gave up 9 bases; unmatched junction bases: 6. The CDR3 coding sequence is TGTGCCAGCAGTTTATTGGGGACAGGGGCTAGTTCACCCCTCCACTTT. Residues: CASSLLGTGASSPLHF.

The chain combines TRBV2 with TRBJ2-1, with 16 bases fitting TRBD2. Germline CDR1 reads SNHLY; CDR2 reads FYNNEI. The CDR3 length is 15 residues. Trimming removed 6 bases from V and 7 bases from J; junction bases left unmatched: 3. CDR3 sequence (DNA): TGTGCCAGCAGGGGGACTAGCGGGAGGGGAAATGAGCAGTTCTTC. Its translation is CASRGTSGRGNEQFF.

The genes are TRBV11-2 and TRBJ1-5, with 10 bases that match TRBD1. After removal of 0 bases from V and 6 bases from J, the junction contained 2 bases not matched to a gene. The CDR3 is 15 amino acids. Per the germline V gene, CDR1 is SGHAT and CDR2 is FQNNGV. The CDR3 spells CASSLEGTGVQPQHF. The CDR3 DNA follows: TGTGCCAGCAGCTTAGAGGGGACAGGGGTTCAGCCCCAGCATTTT.

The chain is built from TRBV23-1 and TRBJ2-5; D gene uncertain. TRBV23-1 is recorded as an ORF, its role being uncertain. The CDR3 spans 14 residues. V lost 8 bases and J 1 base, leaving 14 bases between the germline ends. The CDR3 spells CASLGHRPQETQYF. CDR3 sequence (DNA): TGCGCCAGCTTAGGTCACAGACCCCAAGAGACCCAGTACTTC.

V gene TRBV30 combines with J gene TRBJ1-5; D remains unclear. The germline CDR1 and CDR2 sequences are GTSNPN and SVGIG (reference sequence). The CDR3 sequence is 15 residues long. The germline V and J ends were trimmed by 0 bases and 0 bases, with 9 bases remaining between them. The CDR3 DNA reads TGTGCCTGGAGTGTGCAATCTATTAGCAATCAGCCCCAGCATTTT. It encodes CAWSVQSISNQPQHF.

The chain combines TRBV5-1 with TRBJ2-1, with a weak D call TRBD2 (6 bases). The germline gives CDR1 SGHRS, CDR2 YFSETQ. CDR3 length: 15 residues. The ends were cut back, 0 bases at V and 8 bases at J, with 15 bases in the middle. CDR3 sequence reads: CASSLELVGGDEQFF. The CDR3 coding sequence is TGCGCCAGCAGCTTGGAACTAGTGGGGGGAGATGAGCAGTTCTTC.

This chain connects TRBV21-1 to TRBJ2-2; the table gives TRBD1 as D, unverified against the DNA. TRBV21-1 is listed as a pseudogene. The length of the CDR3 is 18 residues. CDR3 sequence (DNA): TGTGCCAGCAGCAACTCCGGCGGGGACAGGAGAAACACCGGGGAGCTGTTTTTT. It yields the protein CASSNSGGDRRNTGELFF.

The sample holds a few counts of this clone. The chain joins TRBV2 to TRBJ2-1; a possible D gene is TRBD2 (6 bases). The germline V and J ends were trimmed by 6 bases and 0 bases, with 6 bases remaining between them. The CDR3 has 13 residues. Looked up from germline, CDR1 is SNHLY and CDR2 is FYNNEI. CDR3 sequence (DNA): TGTGCCAGCAGGCGGGGCTCCTACAATGAGCAGTTCTTC. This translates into CASRRGSYNEQFF.

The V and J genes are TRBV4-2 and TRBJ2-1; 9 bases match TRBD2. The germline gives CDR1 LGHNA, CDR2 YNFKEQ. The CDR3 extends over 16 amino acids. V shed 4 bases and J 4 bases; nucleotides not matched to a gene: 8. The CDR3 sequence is CASSPPSRGGYNEQFF. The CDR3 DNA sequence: TGTGCCAGCAGCCCCCCCTCGCGGGGGGGTTACAATGAGCAGTTCTTC.